One and the same sample provided the 6 T cell receptor beta chains below, sequenced in a study of T cell responses to AZD1222 COVID-19 vaccine. Clones were sequenced by immunoSEQ multiplex PCR, and TCRdb holds only the in-frame ones, with some missing. Of approximately 81,000 clones listed, about 89% were seen once; the top ten hold 4.5%. The sample consisted of peripheral blood, taken on day 0 of MenACWY control vaccination. The receptors shown here come from an adult in good health.

This sequence joins TRBV7-3 and TRBJ2-5; D is possibly TRBD2 (6 bases). CDR3 length: 13 amino acids. The V end was cut by 3 bases, the J end by 2 bases, with 7 bases between. CDR1 and CDR2 from the germline V gene are SGHTA and FQGTGA. The DNA of the CDR3 is TGTGCCAGCAGCTTTGGGACTCAAGAGACCCAGTACTTC. The encoded protein is CASSFGTQETQYF.

Notes on this clone: This CDR3 is also generated by other DNA sequences in the sample. The genes are TRBV5-5 and TRBJ1-2, with D unresolved. The CDR3 sequence is 13 residues long. Germline CDR1 and CDR2: SGHKS and YYEKEE (reference sequence). With 2 bases removed from V and 2 bases from J, the gap between germline ends came to 7 bases. This CDR3 is CASSLAGNYGYTF. The CDR3 coding sequence is TGTGCCAGCAGCTTAGCCGGGAACTATGGCTACACCTTC.

This sequence joins TRBV5-5 and TRBJ1-5, with D hard to call. Germline V gene lookup returns CDR1 SGHKS and CDR2 YYEKEE (reference sequence). This CDR3 spans 13 amino acids. The V and J ends lost 0 bases and 6 bases respectively, with 7 bases between them. CDR3 sequence (DNA): TGTGCCAGCAGCTTGGGCTGGGGTCAGCCCCAGCATTTT. Its translation: CASSLGWGQPQHF.

This clone appeared a few times. The genes are TRBV6-6 and TRBJ1-6; D call uncertain. Trimming shortened V by 7 bases and J by 5 bases, and 12 bases separated the two germline ends. Germline V gives CDR1 MNHNY, CDR2 SVGAGI (reference sequence). There are 14 residues in the CDR3. For the CDR3, the DNA is TGTGCCAGCACCCAGGCCCCAAATAATTCACCCCTCCACTTT. Translation: CASTQAPNNSPLHF.

V and J are TRBV5-8 and TRBJ1-5; 8 nucleotides match TRBD1. This CDR3 contains 16 residues. J gave up 4 bases and V 1 base, and 7 bases lay outside the gene matches. From germline, CDR1 is SGHTS and CDR2 YDEGEE. The CDR3 region has the DNA TGTGCCAGCAGCTTGTTCGGCAGGGGGCGGAATCAGCCCCAGCATTTT. Its protein is CASSLFGRGRNQPQHF.

This rearrangement joins TRBV11-3 to TRBJ2-3; possible D gene TRBD2, 6 bases. V lost 4 bases and J 6 bases, leaving 17 bases between the germline ends. The germline V gene has CDR1 SGHNT and CDR2 YENEEA. The CDR3 loop spans 15 amino acids. Here the CDR3 DNA reads TGTGCCAGCAGCTCCGGGGGAGTACTTGGGGATACGCAGTATTTT. Its protein is CASSSGGVLGDTQYF. Drawing the rest from reference TRBV11-3 and TRBJ2-3, the complete variable domain is EAGVVQSPRYKIIEKKQPVAFWCNPISGHNTLYWYLQNLGQGPELLIRYENEEAVDDSQLPKDRFSAERLKGVDSTLKIQPAELGDSAVYLCASSSGGVLGDTQYFGPGTRLTVL.